The clone carrying this T cell receptor beta chain was seen a single time. This entry belongs to a study of blood T cell repertoires in COVID-19. The assay was immunoSEQ multiplex PCR, and TCRdb's table has in-frame clones only and misses some. The data hold approximately 460,000 clones, with roughly 87% observed a single time. V was trimmed by 1 base and J by 4 bases, leaving 7 bases between them. This CDR3 contains 13 residues. Germline V gene lookup returns CDR1 SGHRS and CDR2 YFSETQ. The TCR sequence derives from a man aged 18 to 29 with COVID-19, enrolled during active disease. The chain recombines TRBV5-1 with TRBJ2-3; D remains unclear. The sample consisted of peripheral blood. The CDR3 DNA sequence: TGCGCCAGCAGCTTGCGTGAGTCAGATACGCAGTATTTT. Translated: CASSLRESDTQYF.